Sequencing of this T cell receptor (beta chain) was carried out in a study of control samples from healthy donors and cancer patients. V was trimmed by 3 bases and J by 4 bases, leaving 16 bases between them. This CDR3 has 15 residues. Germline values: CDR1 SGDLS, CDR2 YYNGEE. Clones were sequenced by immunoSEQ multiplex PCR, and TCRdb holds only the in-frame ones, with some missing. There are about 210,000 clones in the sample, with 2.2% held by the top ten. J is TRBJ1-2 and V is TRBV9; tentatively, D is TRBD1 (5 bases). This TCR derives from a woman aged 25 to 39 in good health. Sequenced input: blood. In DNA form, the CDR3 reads TGTGCCAGCAGCGGACGTAGAGGTCAGGGCTATGGCTACACCTTC. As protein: CASSGRRGQGYGYTF.